The 11 T cell receptor beta chains in this list originate from one sample, sequenced in a study of T cell changes during pregnancy in multiple sclerosis. Assay: immunoSEQ multiplex PCR; the TCRdb copy retains only in-frame clones and omits some. Of over 85,000 clones in the sample, around 93% were seen once. The sequences come from peripheral blood, collected in the first trimester of pregnancy. The source is a female donor in good health, enrolled as a control in a pregnancy study.

The chain links TRBV27 to TRBJ2-3, with D possibly matching TRBD2 (5 bases). Trimming stripped 5 bases from V and 6 bases from J, with 9 bases between. The CDR3 covers 12 residues. CDR1 MNHEY and CDR2 SMNVEV come from the germline V gene (reference sequence). This CDR3 is CASSNRRDTQYF. DNA for the CDR3: TGTGCCAGCAGTAACCGGAGGGATACGCAGTATTTT.

The chain links TRBV7-2 to TRBJ2-1, with 12 bases matching TRBD2. The CDR3 has 16 residues. Trimming cost V 5 bases and J 8 bases; bases outside gene matches: 10. Germline lookup yields CDR1 SGHTA and CDR2 FQGNSA. This chain's CDR3 is CASSPRLAGAIYEQFF. The CDR3 DNA follows: TGTGCCAGCAGCCCTCGACTAGCGGGGGCTATCTATGAGCAGTTCTTC.

The chain has TRBV18 and TRBJ2-2, with 9 bases matching TRBD1. Germline V gene sequence: CDR1 KGHSH, CDR2 LQKENI. The trim removed 6 bases at V and 5 bases at J, leaving 13 bases unmatched. The CDR3 covers 17 residues. CDR3 region: CASSPTGTGSMTGELFF. The CDR3, as DNA: TGTGCCAGCTCTCCAACCGGGACAGGGTCGATGACCGGGGAGCTGTTTTTT.

The J gene is TRBJ1-6, the V gene TRBV5-6; no firm D call. The length of the CDR3 is 17 residues. V was pared by 4 bases and J by 8 bases, with 22 bases between. From germline, CDR1 is SGHDT and CDR2 YYEEEE. In nucleotides, the CDR3 is TGTGCCAGCAGCGGGATGGAGCTCCTAGCGGGCTATTCACCCCTCCACTTT. It codes for CASSGMELLAGYSPLHF.

The chain has TRBV6-1 and TRBJ2-7; D may be TRBD2 (5 bases). The germline CDR1 and CDR2 sequences are MNHNS and SASEGT. The CDR3 is 15 residues long. V shed 4 bases and J shed 3 bases, with 16 bases lying between them. CDR3 region: CASSGSGLADYEQYF. The CDR3 DNA reads TGTGCCAGCAGTGGTTCCGGGCTAGCTGACTACGAGCAGTACTTC.

The chain uses TRBV9 and TRBJ1-1; 9 positions match TRBD1. Germline V gene sequence: CDR1 SGDLS, CDR2 YYNGEE. The CDR3 sequence is 14 residues long. Trimming cost V 3 bases and J 5 bases; bases outside gene matches: 5. CDR3 nucleotide sequence: TGTGCCAGCAGCGAAGACAGGGGGGAGACTGAAGCTTTCTTT. Amino acid sequence: CASSEDRGETEAFF.

V usage is TRBV7-9 and J usage is TRBJ1-2; D might be TRBD1 (6 bases). The CDR3 consists of 17 residues. Per germline, CDR1 SEHNR and CDR2 FQNEAQ (reference sequence). With 7 bases removed from V and 2 bases from J, the gap between germline ends came to 23 bases. CDR3 sequence: CASTSPLDRDTNYGYTF. The CDR3 nucleotides are TGTGCCAGCACCAGTCCCCTAGACCGGGACACAAACTATGGCTACACCTTC. Full variable domain (missing parts from reference TRBV7-9 and TRBJ1-2): DTGVSQNPRHKITKRGQNVTFRCDPISEHNRLYWYRQTLGQGPEFLTYFQNEAQLEKSRLLSDRFSAERPKGSFSTLEIQRTEQGDSAMYLCASTSPLDRDTNYGYTFGSGTRLTVV.

The rearrangement links TRBV9 to TRBJ1-1; D is possibly TRBD1 (5 bases). Trimming took off 0 bases at V and 0 bases at J, with 15 bases between the two ends. The length of the CDR3 is 17 residues. In germline, CDR1 is SGDLS, CDR2 YYNGEE. Written as DNA, the CDR3 is TGTGCCAGCAGCGTAGGAGCAGGGATTGGGTTGAACACTGAAGCTTTCTTT. It translates to CASSVGAGIGLNTEAFF.

The chain links TRBV11-2 to TRBJ2-7; D remains ambiguous. Trimming took off 5 bases at V and 3 bases at J, with 23 bases between the two ends. Germline lookup yields CDR1 SGHAT and CDR2 FQNNGV. The CDR3 runs 17 residues. For the CDR3, the DNA is TGTGCCAGCAGCCCCAAGGCCCATTCACAGTTAGGCTACGAGCAGTACTTC. Protein: CASSPKAHSQLGYEQYF.

The gene calls are TRBV25-1 and TRBJ2-2; 7 bases match TRBD1. V gave up 10 bases and J gave up 7 bases; unmatched junction bases: 12. CDR1 MGHDK and CDR2 SYGVNS come from the germline V gene. The CDR3 is 14 residues long. The CDR3: CATTTGRARGELFF. The CDR3 DNA reads TGTGCCACCACGACAGGGCGGGCTCGCGGGGAGCTGTTTTTT.

This chain uses TRBV18 with TRBJ1-4; D might be TRBD1 (6 bases). The CDR3 consists of 17 residues. The germline gives CDR1 KGHSH, CDR2 LQKENI. The V end lost 0 bases, the J end lost 7 bases, and 18 bases lay between the germline ends. The CDR3 DNA sequence: TGTGCCAGCTCACCACCGGGGCCAGGGGAGAGGAGTGAAAAACTGTTTTTT. This encodes CASSPPGPGERSEKLFF.